One sample yielded the 28 T cell receptor beta chains listed below, sequenced in a study of blood T cell repertoires in COVID-19. Libraries were prepared by immunoSEQ multiplex PCR; TCRdb keeps only in-frame clonotypes and omits some of them. The sample includes approximately 170,000 clones, under 85% of them seen just once. The sample taken for sequencing was peripheral blood. These receptors were taken from a man older than 75 with COVID-19, enrolled during active disease.

The CDR3 sequence: CASSLGQGASVGEKLFF. CDR3 sequence (DNA): TGTGCCAGCAGCTTAGGGCAGGGGGCGTCGGTAGGCGAAAAACTGTTTTTT. The chain recombines TRBV5-5 with TRBJ1-4, with 8 bases that match TRBD1. Germline lookup yields CDR1 SGHKS and CDR2 YYEKEE (reference sequence). The V gene end was trimmed by 2 bases and the J gene end by 8 bases; junction bases not matched to a gene: 14. This CDR3 contains 17 residues.

The V call is TRBV29-1, the J call TRBJ2-2; TRBD1 agrees at 10 bases. The V and J ends lost 7 bases and 4 bases, in that order; junction bases with no gene match: 3. The CDR3 is 13 amino acids. CDR1 is SQVTM and CDR2 is ANQGSEA in the germline V gene. CDR3 loop: CSARTGGTGELFF. The CDR3 nucleotides are TGCAGCGCAAGGACAGGGGGCACCGGGGAGCTGTTTTTT.

The V gene is TRBV14, the J gene TRBJ1-6; 9 bases line up with TRBD1. From germline, CDR1 is SGHDN and CDR2 FVKESK. Trimming took 4 bases from V and 7 from J; bases not matched to a gene: 5. The CDR3 totals 15 residues. The CDR3 reads CASSRDRVPNSPLHF. The CDR3 region has the DNA TGTGCCAGCAGCCGGGACAGGGTGCCGAATTCACCCCTCCACTTT.

The chain joins TRBV4-1 to TRBJ1-5, with 9 bases fitting TRBD1. The germline V gene has CDR1 MGHRA and CDR2 YSYEKL. J gave up 6 bases and V 4 bases, and 4 bases lay outside the gene matches. This CDR3 has 14 residues. As DNA, the CDR3 is TGCGCCAGCAGCCCACAGGGGGCCGGTCAGCCCCAGCATTTT. Translating gives CASSPQGAGQPQHF.

CDR3 in DNA: TGCGCCAGCAGCCAAGATCGGGGGGCAGGGTGGGGAAACACTGAAGCTTTCTTT. Protein product: CASSQDRGAGWGNTEAFF. V and J are TRBV4-1 and TRBJ1-1; possibly TRBD1 for D (6 bases). Germline assignment: CDR1 MGHRA and CDR2 YSYEKL. Deletions cut 0 bases from V and 2 bases from J, with 19 bases between. CDR3 length equals 18 residues.

J is TRBJ1-1 and V is TRBV5-6; a weak D match, TRBD1 (5 bases). CDR3 size: 14 residues. V lost 0 bases to trimming and J lost 2 bases, with 8 bases between them. Germline V gene data show CDR1 as SGHDT and CDR2 as YYEEEE. Here the CDR3 DNA reads TGTGCCAGCAGCTTGGGACAGCCTAACACTGAAGCTTTCTTT. Protein sequence: CASSLGQPNTEAFF.

The CDR3 region is CASTPGGVRAGKLFF. The CDR3 bases are TGTGCCAGTACCCCGGGAGGGGTCCGGGCGGGAAAACTGTTTTTT. The chain joins TRBV19 to TRBJ1-4, with a tentative D call TRBD1 (5 bases). Germline V gives CDR1 LNHDA, CDR2 SQIVND (reference sequence). This CDR3 is built from 15 residues. Trimming removed 7 bases from V and 10 bases from J, with 22 bases in between.

The V call is TRBV21-1, the J call TRBJ2-7; TRBD2, the D gene given by the table, was not confirmed from the DNA. TRBV21-1 is a listed pseudogene. The CDR3 has 15 residues. The CDR3 here is CASSKDHGGEGEQYF. Written as DNA, the CDR3 is TGTGCCAGCAGCAAAGATCACGGGGGGGAAGGCGAGCAGTACTTC.

The chain has TRBV3-1 (or the pseudogene TRBV3-2) and TRBJ1-2, with D possibly TRBD1 on 5 matching bases. The CDR3 runs 16 residues. Germline V gene sequence: CDR1 LGHDT, CDR2 YNNKEL (reference sequence). V shed 2 bases and J shed 2 bases, with 15 bases lying between them. CDR3 sequence reads: CASSQRRGLQNYGYTF. CDR3 nucleotide sequence: TGTGCCAGCAGCCAACGCCGGGGACTCCAAAACTATGGCTACACCTTC.

The chain couples TRBV12-5 to TRBJ2-5, with 8 bases that match TRBD1. Germline V lookup: CDR1 LGHNT, CDR2 FRNRAP. This CDR3 region has 13 residues. V was pared by 4 bases and J by 2 bases, with 0 bases of the junction left unmatched. The CDR3 loop is CASGWTGQETQYF. CDR3 DNA sequence: TGTGCTAGTGGTTGGACAGGGCAAGAGACCCAGTACTTC.

In its sample, this clone was seen a few times. The chain employs TRBV9 and TRBJ1-1, with D possibly matching TRBD1 (5 bases). The germline V gene encodes CDR1 SGDLS and CDR2 YYNGEE. Trimming stripped 0 bases from V and 0 bases from J, with 9 bases between. The CDR3 is made up of 15 amino acids. CDR3 sequence: CASSVGGRVNTEAFF. In nucleotides, the CDR3 is TGTGCCAGCAGCGTAGGAGGCAGGGTGAACACTGAAGCTTTCTTT.

V gene TRBV30 combines with J gene TRBJ1-5; D gene ambiguous. The V gene's germline CDR1 is GTSNPN and CDR2 SVGIG (reference sequence). V was pared by 2 bases and J by 7 bases, with 6 bases between. The CDR3 has 11 amino acids. Here the CDR3 reads CAWSPGQPQHF. The CDR3 nucleotides read TGTGCCTGGAGTCCGGGGCAGCCCCAGCATTTT.

The J gene is TRBJ2-1, the V gene TRBV19; TRBD1 agrees at 8 bases. Germline lookup yields CDR1 LNHDA and CDR2 SQIVND (reference sequence). Losses at the gene ends were 6 bases for V and 5 bases for J; bases not matched to a gene: 6. This CDR3 has 14 residues. For the CDR3, the DNA is TGTGCCAGTAGGCGGAGGACAGGGCACAATGAGCAGTTCTTC. It codes for CASRRRTGHNEQFF. The whole variable domain, remainder taken from reference TRBV19 and TRBJ2-1, is DGGITQSPKYLFRKEGQNVTLSCEQNLNHDAMYWYRQDPGQGLRLIYYSQIVNDFQKGDIAEGYSVSREKKESFPLTVTSAQKNPTAFYLCASRRRTGHNEQFFGPGTRLTVL.

The rearrangement joins TRBV15 to TRBJ2-5, with 9 bases matching TRBD2. The J segment lost 1 base and the V segment lost 3 bases, leaving 3 bases of the junction unmatched. Germline V gene lookup returns CDR1 LNHNV and CDR2 YYDKDF (reference sequence). CDR3 length equals 15 residues. CDR3 protein: CATSSRLAAQETQYF. CDR3 DNA sequence: TGTGCCACCAGCAGCCGACTAGCGGCCCAAGAGACCCAGTACTTC.

V usage is TRBV7-9 and J usage is TRBJ1-1; TRBD1 agrees at 8 bases. After removal of 0 bases from V and 9 bases from J, the junction contained 9 bases not matched to a gene. Germline V gene sequence: CDR1 SEHNR, CDR2 FQNEAQ (reference sequence). The CDR3 covers 15 residues. CDR3 nucleotide sequence: TGTGCCAGCAGCTTAGCGCCGGCAGGGGGCGAGAAAGCTTTCTTT. It codes for CASSLAPAGGEKAFF.

This sequence joins TRBV18 and TRBJ1-1, with a possible D match to TRBD1 (5 bases). Germline V gene data show CDR1 as KGHSH and CDR2 as LQKENI. The ends were cut back, 2 bases at V and 1 base at J, with 11 bases in the middle. The CDR3 covers 15 residues. As DNA, the CDR3 is TGTGCCAGCTCACCAGGGCAGGGAAGGAACACTGAAGCTTTCTTT. Its protein product is CASSPGQGRNTEAFF.

V gene TRBV18 combines with J gene TRBJ1-2; the match to TRBD1 covers 7 bases. V was clipped by 3 bases and J by 1 base; unmatched bases: 14. Germline-derived CDR1 and CDR2 are KGHSH and LQKENI. This CDR3 is built from 18 residues. The CDR3 is CASSPSPGTVAYNYGYTF. CDR3 in DNA: TGTGCCAGCTCACCCAGTCCCGGGACAGTAGCTTATAACTATGGCTACACCTTC. The full variable domain, rest sourced from reference TRBV18 and TRBJ1-2, is NAGVMQNPRHLVRRRGQEARLRCSPMKGHSHVYWYRQLPEEGLKFMVYLQKENIIDESGMPKERFSAEFPKEGPSILRIQQVVRGDSAAYFCASSPSPGTVAYNYGYTFGSGTRLTVV.

This clone was found a few times. The V call is TRBV5-5, the J call TRBJ1-2; D unresolved. Per germline, CDR1 SGHKS and CDR2 YYEKEE (reference sequence). The CDR3 is made up of 14 amino acids. Deletions cut 5 bases from V and 4 bases from J, with 15 bases between. The CDR3 loop reads CASSLSTPGYGYTF. The CDR3, as DNA: TGTGCCAGCAGTTTGTCAACTCCTGGCTATGGCTACACCTTC. The full variable domain, in which reference TRBV5-5 and TRBJ1-2 provide the parts outside the CDR3, is DAGVTQSPTHLIKTRGQQVTLRCSPISGHKSVSWYQQVLGQGPQFIFQYYEKEERGRGNFPDRFSARQFPNYSSELNVNALLLGDSALYLCASSLSTPGYGYTFGSGTRLTVV.

The gene calls are TRBV29-1 and TRBJ2-7; TRBD1 aligns across 7 bases. V trimming: 4 bases; J trimming: 2 bases; junction bases outside the gene matches: 2. CDR1 SQVTM and CDR2 ANQGSEA come from the germline V gene. The CDR3 consists of 12 residues. The chain's CDR3 is CSVGRGTYEQYF. CDR3 sequence (DNA): TGCAGCGTTGGCAGGGGGACCTACGAGCAGTACTTC.

The chain has TRBV9 and TRBJ1-6, with D possibly matching TRBD1 (5 bases). Germline V gives CDR1 SGDLS, CDR2 YYNGEE. The V end lost 0 bases, the J end lost 4 bases, and 17 bases lay between the germline ends. The CDR3 length is 18 residues. The CDR3 loop reads CASSVEDGGIGYNSPLHF. Here the CDR3 DNA reads TGTGCCAGCAGCGTAGAGGACGGGGGTATAGGTTATAATTCACCCCTCCACTTT.

The chain links TRBV10-3 to TRBJ2-7; D is possibly TRBD1 (5 bases). The CDR3 is 15 amino acids. The V end was cut by 6 bases, the J end by 2 bases, with 17 bases between. Per germline, CDR1 ENHRY and CDR2 SYGVKD. CDR3 region: CAISNATDTTYEQYF. The CDR3 DNA reads as TGTGCCATCAGCAACGCGACAGACACTACCTACGAGCAGTACTTC.

This sequence joins TRBV19 and TRBJ1-4, with 7 bases matching TRBD1. Germline values: CDR1 LNHDA, CDR2 SQIVND (reference sequence). This CDR3 has 16 residues. V trimming: 4 bases; J trimming: 10 bases; junction bases outside the gene matches: 15. CDR3 loop: CASSTQGDDNEGKLFF. CDR3 sequence (DNA): TGTGCCAGTAGTACGCAGGGGGACGATAATGAAGGAAAACTGTTTTTT.

The V gene is TRBV5-8, the J gene TRBJ1-2, with 11 bases identical to TRBD1. Germline lookup yields CDR1 SGHTS and CDR2 YDEGEE. The junction had 12 bases not matched to a gene; V was cut back by 2 bases and J by 6 bases. This CDR3 region has 17 residues. The CDR3 here is CASSLPGTGGFIDGYTF. The CDR3 DNA follows: TGTGCCAGCAGCTTACCCGGGACAGGGGGTTTTATAGATGGCTACACCTTC.

This clone occurred a few times. The chain employs TRBV29-1 and TRBJ1-1, with D perhaps TRBD1 (5 bases). The CDR3 loop spans 11 amino acids. With 3 bases removed from V and 9 bases from J, the gap between germline ends came to 11 bases. Per the germline V gene, CDR1 is SQVTM and CDR2 is ANQGSEA. This chain's CDR3 is CSVEGLEKAFF. CDR3 nucleotide sequence: TGCAGCGTTGAGGGGCTAGAAAAAGCTTTCTTT. Based on the CDR3 plus reference TRBV29-1 and TRBJ1-1, the full variable domain is SAVISQKPSRDICQRGTSLTIQCQVDSQVTMMFWYRQQPGQSLTLIATANQGSEATYESGFVIDKFPISRPNLTFSTLTVSNMSPEDSSIYLCSVEGLEKAFFGQGTRLTVV.

V gene TRBV7-8 combines with J gene TRBJ2-3; TRBD1 might be the D (6 bases). CDR3 length: 14 amino acids. Germline assignment: CDR1 SGHVS and CDR2 FQNEAQ. V lost 5 bases and J 0 bases, leaving 9 bases between the germline ends. The CDR3 protein is CASSPDRSTDTQYF. CDR3 in DNA: TGTGCCAGCAGCCCGGACAGAAGCACAGATACGCAGTATTTT.

The genes are TRBV9 and TRBJ1-2; 8 bases fit TRBD1. Per the germline V gene, CDR1 is SGDLS and CDR2 is YYNGEE. Unmatched junction bases numbered 8, after V lost 0 bases and J lost 7 bases. This CDR3 comprises 15 residues. In nucleotides, the CDR3 is TGTGCCAGCAGCGTAGGGGCAGGGGGCGCGGTTGGCTACACCTTC. It specifies CASSVGAGGAVGYTF.

The chain links TRBV28 to TRBJ2-4; 9 nucleotides line up with TRBD1. CDR3 length: 16 residues. Per the germline V gene, CDR1 is MDHEN and CDR2 is SYDVKM. V shed 2 bases, J shed 0 bases, and the junction held 2 bases outside the gene matches. The CDR3 is CASSLDRGLAKNIQYF. The CDR3 DNA sequence: TGTGCCAGCAGTTTAGACAGGGGGTTAGCCAAAAACATTCAGTACTTC.

The chain couples TRBV7-2 to TRBJ1-1, with 7 bases matching TRBD1. CDR3 length: 16 residues. V lost 2 bases and J lost 4; bases outside the gene matches: 10. Germline V gene data show CDR1 as SGHTA and CDR2 as FQGNSA. This CDR3 reads CASSLSRVGGGTEAFF. The CDR3 DNA sequence: TGTGCCAGCAGCTTATCCCGGGTAGGGGGCGGCACTGAAGCTTTCTTT.